These T cell receptor beta chains were read from a single sample in a study of T cell responses to AZD1222 COVID-19 vaccine. Assay: immunoSEQ multiplex PCR; the TCRdb copy retains only in-frame clones and omits some. Among about 120,000 clones, about 90% were seen once, and the ten largest hold around 15%. Sample: peripheral blood, taken on day 0 of AZD1222 vaccination. The receptors here all came from an adult in good health. Each CDR3 is given with its conserved first and last residue. The D gene is left open where the match is weak. Clone size is shown for a subset of rows, as once, few, many or a class of expanded clone.

v_gene	abundance	j_gene	len	d_gene	CDR3nt	CDR3aa
TRBV10-2	NA	TRBJ1-5	15	TRBD1	TGCGCCAGCAGTACTTCCGGACAGGGAAGACAGCCCCAGCATTTT	CASSTSGQGRQPQHF
TRBV27	NA	TRBJ2-7	13	NA	TGTGCCAGCTCCGCCGGGGCGCCCTACGAGCAGTACTTC	CASSAGAPYEQYF
TRBV7-9	NA	TRBJ2-7	14	NA	TGTGCCAGCAGCTTAGTTGGCAGCTCCTACGAGCAGTACTTC	CASSLVGSSYEQYF
TRBV9	NA	TRBJ1-1	13	NA	TGTGCCAGCAGCCCTAAGGGGATGGCTGAAGCTTTCTTT	CASSPKGMAEAFF
TRBV11-2	NA	TRBJ2-7	17	NA	TGTGCCAGCAGCCCCTTTCTAGATACAGGGAAGGCGTACGAGCAGTACTTC	CASSPFLDTGKAYEQYF
TRBV6-1	NA	TRBJ2-5	18	TRBD1	TGTGCCAGCAGTGAAGATCCTAGGGACAGGGGTCGATGGGAGACCCAGTACTTC	CASSEDPRDRGRWETQYF
TRBV12-5	NA	TRBJ2-3	12	NA	TGTGCTAGTGGTTTGAGCACAGATACGCAGTATTTT	CASGLSTDTQYF
TRBV7-8	NA	TRBJ2-1	16	NA	TGTGCCAGCAGCTTAGCGTTGAGGGGGGGTGGCGATGAGCAGTTCTTC	CASSLALRGGGDEQFF
TRBV14	NA	TRBJ1-2	15	NA	TGTGCCAGCAGCCAAGAGCTTGTCGAAACCTATGGCTACACCTTC	CASSQELVETYGYTF
TRBV7-9	NA	TRBJ2-1	15	NA	TGTGCCAGCAGCTTAATTGGTTACAGGGCCGATGAGCAGTTCTTC	CASSLIGYRADEQFF
TRBV19	NA	TRBJ1-5	13	NA	TGTGCCAGTAGTATGGGCAGCAATCAGCCCCAGCATTTT	CASSMGSNQPQHF
TRBV27	NA	TRBJ2-3	16	TRBD1	TGTGCCAGCAGTTTGTCAGGGGGTCGGGCAGCAGATACGCAGTATTTT	CASSLSGGRAADTQYF
TRBV7-8	few	TRBJ2-7	15	NA	TGTGCCAGCAGCTTAGCTGACCCCGGAAGATACGAGCAGTACTTC	CASSLADPGRYEQYF
TRBV13	NA	TRBJ1-2	13	NA	TGTGCCAGCAGCTTAGTTGGCTTCTATGGCTACACCTTC	CASSLVGFYGYTF
TRBV11-2	NA	TRBJ1-1	12	NA	TGTGCCAGCAGCTTAGTGATAGGGTCAGCTTTCTTT	CASSLVIGSAFF
TRBV9	NA	TRBJ1-1	12	NA	TGTGCCAGCAGAGCCTTGGGTCCTGAAGCTTTCTTT	CASRALGPEAFF
TRBV19	NA	TRBJ1-1	16	TRBD1	TGTGCCAGTAGTAGTTCGTCCGCAGGGGGCTTTAGTGAAGCTTTCTTT	CASSSSSAGGFSEAFF
TRBV19	NA	TRBJ1-2	12	NA	TGTGCCAGTAGTATTTTGGGCTATGGCTACACCTTC	CASSILGYGYTF
TRBV5-1	NA	TRBJ2-3	14	TRBD1	TGCGCCAGCAGCCTAGGACAGGGGTCAGATACGCAGTATTTT	CASSLGQGSDTQYF
TRBV19	NA	TRBJ1-1	14	TRBD1	TGTGCCAGTAGTATCCTTACAGGGGACACTGAAGCTTTCTTT	CASSILTGDTEAFF
TRBV6-2/TRBV6-3	many	TRBJ2-7	15	TRBD1	TGTGCCAGCACCCCCAAAGGGACAGTCCCCTACGAGCAGTACTTC	CASTPKGTVPYEQYF
TRBV20-1	NA	TRBJ1-5	13	NA	TGCAGTGCTAGTCTCGATAGCAATCAGCCCCAGCATTTT	CSASLDSNQPQHF
TRBV5-5	NA	TRBJ1-5	20	TRBD1	TGTGCCAGCAGCTTGGGGACAGGGGGGATGGGAACGTATAGCAATCAGCCCCAGCATTTT	CASSLGTGGMGTYSNQPQHF
TRBV18	NA	TRBJ1-1	17	NA	TGTGCCAGCTCACGGAAAAGACACTCAACGGAGGACACTGAAGCTTTCTTT	CASSRKRHSTEDTEAFF
TRBV5-6	NA	TRBJ2-3	12	NA	TGTGCCAGCAGCCTCGTTACAGATACGCAGTATTTT	CASSLVTDTQYF
TRBV11-3	NA	TRBJ2-1	12	TRBD1	TGTGCCAGCAGCACGAGGGGACAGGAATTGTTCTTC	CASSTRGQELFF
TRBV3-1/TRBV3-2	NA	TRBJ1-2	16	NA	TGTGCCAGCAGCCTCTCGGGTCCGAGCCCCTTCTATGGCTACACCTTC	CASSLSGPSPFYGYTF
TRBV6-1	NA	TRBJ1-3	15	NA	TGTGCCAGCAGTGAAGGGGCAGGCCTCGGGGGTACCATATATTTT	CASSEGAGLGGTIYF
TRBV4-2	few	TRBJ1-4	14	TRBD1	TGTGCCAGCAGCCAAGAAGGGGGCAGTGAAAAACTGTTTTTT	CASSQEGGSEKLFF
TRBV4-3	once	TRBJ2-1	14	NA	TGCGCCAGCAGCCAAGGGGGCTACGACAATGAGCAGTTCTTC	CASSQGGYDNEQFF
TRBV6-2/TRBV6-3	NA	TRBJ2-7	12	NA	TGTGCCAGCAGTTACTCCCCGTACGAGCAGTACTTC	CASSYSPYEQYF
TRBV29-1	NA	TRBJ2-7	14	TRBD2	TGCAGCGTTGAAGGTCGGCTAGCGGGAAACGAGCAGTACTTC	CSVEGRLAGNEQYF
TRBV7-9	few	TRBJ1-4	16	NA	TGTGCCAGCAGCACCGGGCAGCCGGCGAAATATGAAAAACTGTTTTTT	CASSTGQPAKYEKLFF
TRBV12-3/TRBV12-4	many	TRBJ1-3	11	NA	TGTGCCAGCAGTTGGGGGCACACCATATATTTT	CASSWGHTIYF
TRBV19	NA	TRBJ1-1	14	NA	TGTGCCAGTAGTGAGTCGTATCTGAACACTGAAGCTTTCTTT	CASSESYLNTEAFF
TRBV27	NA	TRBJ2-7	17	TRBD2	TGTGCCAGCAGTCCCTCTACGCGGACTAGCGGGAGTTACGAGCAGTACTTC	CASSPSTRTSGSYEQYF
TRBV4-1	NA	TRBJ1-5	14	NA	TGCGCCAGCAGCCCGGGTTGGGGCAATCAGCCCCAGCATTTT	CASSPGWGNQPQHF
TRBV28	NA	TRBJ1-2	13	NA	TGTGCCAGCAGTTTAGGCCCAGGGGCTGGCTACACCTTC	CASSLGPGAGYTF
TRBV24-1	NA	TRBJ2-1	12	NA	TGTGCCACCAGTGAAACTGTGGATGAGCAGTTCTTC	CATSETVDEQFF
TRBV6-2/TRBV6-3	NA	TRBJ1-1	16	TRBD1	TGTGCCAGCAGTCAACCACAGACTGGACAGGGGACTGAAGCTTTCTTT	CASSQPQTGQGTEAFF
TRBV27	few	TRBJ1-6	16	TRBD1	TGTGCCAGCAGCCCGACAGGGTACTCCTATAATTCACCCCTCCACTTT	CASSPTGYSYNSPLHF
TRBV7-8	NA	TRBJ2-3	17	TRBD2	TGTGCCAGCAGCCCGCGCGCCGGGACTAGCGGCACAGATACGCAGTATTTT	CASSPRAGTSGTDTQYF
TRBV11-3	once	TRBJ2-1	13	TRBD2	TGTGCCAGCAGCTTAGAGGCGGGAGGAGAGCAGTTCTTC	CASSLEAGGEQFF